The 20 T cell receptor beta chains presented below share a single source sample, sequenced in a study of control samples from healthy donors and cancer patients. Profiling relied on immunoSEQ multiplex PCR, and the TCRdb table lists in-frame clones only, not all of them. Here the sample spans about 410,000 clones, about 93% being singletons. Sequenced: PBMCs. The receptors come from a man aged 35 to 55 with head and neck cancer.

V usage is TRBV18 and J usage is TRBJ1-1; TRBD1 might be the D (6 bases). CDR1 is KGHSH and CDR2 is LQKENI in the germline V gene. Between the trimmed V and J ends, which lost 2 bases and 5 bases, there was a span of 12 bases. The CDR3 has 14 residues. CDR3 amino acids: CASSPAQGQTEAFF. CDR3 DNA sequence: TGTGCCAGCTCACCAGCCCAGGGGCAGACTGAAGCTTTCTTT.

This chain links TRBV7-2 with TRBJ1-5; D might be TRBD1 (6 bases). Germline V gives CDR1 SGHTA, CDR2 FQGNSA. The length of the CDR3 is 17 residues. Trimming cost V 1 base and J 6 bases, with 19 bases left between them. DNA of the CDR3: TGTGCCAGCAGCTTAGGGCACGGGGCAGGGGCTTTTCAGCCCCAGCATTTT. Protein: CASSLGHGAGAFQPQHF.

This chain joins TRBV4-1 and TRBJ2-7; TRBD1 aligns across 10 bases. The CDR3 is 15 residues long. The V and J ends lost 1 base and 4 bases, in that order; junction bases with no gene match: 4. The germline gives CDR1 MGHRA, CDR2 YSYEKL. The CDR3, as DNA: TGCGCCAGCAGCCAAGCCGGACAGGGGGTATACGAGCAGTACTTC. Protein product: CASSQAGQGVYEQYF.

Comments on this clone: At one end, the junction sequence differs from germline, possibly due to a read error. The chain combines TRBV7-7 with TRBJ1-3; D ambiguous. CDR1 is SSHAT and CDR2 is FNYEAQ in the germline V gene (reference sequence). There are 15 residues in the CDR3. This chain's CDR3 is CASSPGLPSGNTIYF. DNA of the CDR3: TGTGCTAGCAGCCCCGGACTGCCCTCTGGAAACACCATATATTTT.

The chain is built from TRBV28 and TRBJ1-1; the match to TRBD1 covers 7 bases. Germline V gene sequence: CDR1 MDHEN, CDR2 SYDVKM. This CDR3 spans 15 amino acids. Trimming cost V 7 bases and J 0 bases; bases outside gene matches: 8. The CDR3 sequence: CASIRTQGMNTEAFF. For the CDR3, the DNA is TGTGCCAGCATCAGGACACAGGGGATGAACACTGAAGCTTTCTTT.

The J gene is TRBJ2-5, the V gene TRBV9, with unresolved D. The CDR3 consists of 15 residues. The V end was cut by 4 bases, the J end by 4 bases, with 17 bases between. The germline gives CDR1 SGDLS, CDR2 YYNGEE. CDR3 DNA: TGTGCCAGCAGCTCACACCTTACTTTTGGAGAGACCCAGTACTTC. It translates to CASSSHLTFGETQYF. Combining the CDR3 with reference TRBV9 and TRBJ2-5 gives the whole variable domain DSGVTQTPKHLITATGQRVTLRCSPRSGDLSVYWYQQSLDQGLQFLIQYYNGEERAKGNILERFSAQQFPDLHSELNLSSLELGDSALYFCASSSHLTFGETQYFGPGTRLLVL.

The genes are TRBV11-3 and TRBJ2-3; no clear D gene. Looked up from germline, CDR1 is SGHNT and CDR2 is YENEEA. CDR3 length equals 15 residues. The ends were cut back, 2 bases at V and 1 base at J, with 10 bases in the middle. CDR3 in amino acids: CASSLSEYGTDTQYF. The CDR3 bases are TGTGCCAGCAGCTTATCAGAATATGGCACAGATACGCAGTATTTT. Combining the CDR3 with reference TRBV11-3 and TRBJ2-3 gives the whole variable domain EAGVVQSPRYKIIEKKQPVAFWCNPISGHNTLYWYLQNLGQGPELLIRYENEEAVDDSQLPKDRFSAERLKGVDSTLKIQPAELGDSAVYLCASSLSEYGTDTQYFGPGTRLTVL.

This chain uses TRBV27 with TRBJ1-2; TRBD1 is a possible D gene (5 bases). CDR3 size: 13 residues. Between the trimmed V and J ends, which lost 2 bases and 8 bases, there was a span of 12 bases. Germline CDR1 MNHEY, CDR2 SMNVEV (reference sequence). The CDR3 loop is CASSLTGARGYTF. The CDR3 coding sequence is TGTGCCAGCAGTTTAACTGGGGCGCGGGGCTACACCTTC.

The chain uses TRBV19 and TRBJ1-2; D is possibly TRBD1 (6 bases). Germline CDR1 reads LNHDA; CDR2 reads SQIVND (reference sequence). V lost 11 bases to trimming and J lost 1 base, with 17 bases between them. CDR3 length equals 14 residues. CDR3 in amino acids: CASSGQGHNYGYTF. CDR3 nucleotide sequence: TGTGCCTCCTCCGGGCAGGGGCATAACTATGGCTACACCTTC.

The rearrangement uses TRBV7-3 and TRBJ2-1; TRBD2 matches 7 bases. The CDR3 covers 17 residues. From germline, CDR1 is SGHTA and CDR2 FQGTGA. Trimming at V came to 4 bases and at J to 4 bases, leaving 13 bases not matched to a gene. CDR3 bases: TGTGCCAGCAGCTCCGGTAGCGGGCCCGGACAATACAATGAGCAGTTCTTC. This gives the protein CASSSGSGPGQYNEQFF.

The chain carries TRBV11-3 and TRBJ2-2; D is unclear. The germline V and J ends were trimmed by 6 bases and 5 bases, with 13 bases remaining between them. Germline CDR1 SGHNT, CDR2 YENEEA. The CDR3 length is 14 residues. The CDR3, as DNA: TGTGCCAGCAGTTCTAGTGGCTCAACCGGGGAGCTGTTTTTT. Protein sequence: CASSSSGSTGELFF.

V and J are TRBV19 and TRBJ1-2; D may be TRBD1 (5 bases). The CDR3 runs to 15 residues. V was clipped by 5 bases and J by 3 bases, with 16 bases between them. Germline V CDR1 and CDR2: LNHDA, SQIVND (reference sequence). The CDR3 bases are TGTGCCAGTAGTGACCGGGACCTTTATTACTATGGCTACACCTTC. Encoded protein: CASSDRDLYYYGYTF.

The chain combines TRBV12-3 or TRBV12-4 with TRBJ1-2, with D unclear. The CDR3 covers 12 residues. The ends were cut back, 6 bases at V and 2 bases at J, with 7 bases in the middle. DNA for the CDR3: TGTGCCAGCAGCAACCAGAACTATGGCTACACCTTC. Protein sequence: CASSNQNYGYTF.

The V gene is TRBV4-2, the J gene TRBJ2-3, with D possibly being TRBD2 (5 bases). The CDR3 is made up of 17 amino acids. Per the germline V gene, CDR1 is LGHNA and CDR2 is YNFKEQ. With 4 bases removed from V and 0 bases from J, the gap between germline ends came to 17 bases. The CDR3 spells CASSPSVGTGSTDTQYF. The CDR3 DNA is TGTGCCAGCAGCCCCTCAGTGGGCACGGGAAGCACAGATACGCAGTATTTT.

To note about this clone: This sample includes further DNA sequences coding for the same CDR3. V and J are TRBV7-9 and TRBJ2-7; D gene ambiguous. V shed 5 bases and J shed 0 bases, with 5 bases lying between them. This CDR3 comprises 12 residues. Per the germline V gene, CDR1 is SEHNR and CDR2 is FQNEAQ (reference sequence). The chain's CDR3 is CASSPSSYEQYF. CDR3 DNA: TGTGCCAGCAGCCCAAGCTCCTACGAGCAGTACTTC.

The rearrangement links TRBV10-2 to TRBJ1-1; D is perhaps TRBD1 (5 bases). V was trimmed by 2 bases and J by 5 bases, leaving 15 bases between them. The CDR3 spans 15 residues. Germline assignment: CDR1 WSHSY and CDR2 SAAADI. CDR3 protein: CASSERGTGRTEAFF. The DNA for the CDR3 is TGCGCCAGCAGTGAGCGTGGGACGGGGAGGACTGAAGCTTTCTTT.

V usage is TRBV4-3 and J usage is TRBJ2-1; 7 nucleotides line up with TRBD2. Germline V gene data show CDR1 as LGHNA and CDR2 as YSLEER. Trimming cost V 2 bases and J 7 bases; bases outside gene matches: 5. The CDR3 has 14 residues. Here the CDR3 DNA reads TGCGCCAGCAGCCAATCCGGGGGGTTTAATGAGCAGTTCTTC. Residues: CASSQSGGFNEQFF.

J is TRBJ2-2 and V is TRBV7-3; maybe TRBD1 (5 bases). The V gene lost 4 bases and the J gene lost 5 bases, with 8 bases spanning the gap. The CDR3 has 13 residues. The germline CDR1 and CDR2 sequences are SGHTA and FQGTGA. In DNA form, the CDR3 reads TGTGCCAGCAGCTCCCCAGGGACCGGGGAGCTGTTTTTT. Residues: CASSSPGTGELFF.

The chain recombines TRBV5-4 with TRBJ2-2; no firm D call. The germline V and J ends were trimmed by 0 bases and 7 bases, with 4 bases remaining between them. The CDR3 has 12 residues. Germline lookup yields CDR1 SGHNT and CDR2 YYREEE (reference sequence). DNA for the CDR3: TGTGCCAGCAGCTTGGGGGGCGGGGAGCTGTTTTTT. Its protein product is CASSLGGGELFF.

V usage is TRBV6-5 and J usage is TRBJ2-7, with TRBD1 as a possible D gene (6 bases). The CDR3 is 13 amino acids. Germline-derived CDR1 and CDR2 are MNHEY and SVGAGI. V lost 6 bases, J lost 2 bases, and 11 bases lay in between. The CDR3 DNA is TGTGCCAGCAGGGGTCAGGGGACCTACGAGCAGTACTTC. Residues: CASRGQGTYEQYF.